The clone carrying this T cell receptor (beta chain) was detected many times. A single record per CDR3 protein comes from TCRdb applying MiXCR to the 5' RACE reads. The table has tens of thousands of distinct CDR3 sequences, roughly 4.5% seen once. V lost 5 bases to trimming and J lost 4 bases, with 14 bases between them. CDR1 and CDR2 (germline): DFQATT, SNEGSKA (reference sequence). The CDR3 spans 13 residues. The data derive from a study of early T cells in non-severe SARS-CoV-2 infection. Turning to the study itself: Bulk RNA isolated from unsorted whole blood underwent sequencing; chains were not paired.

This chain joins TRBV20-1 and TRBJ2-5, with a tentative D call TRBD2 (6 bases). The sequenced material came from whole blood. The TCR sequence derives from an adult who was a healthcare worker with PCR-confirmed SARS-CoV-2 infection or an uninfected control (not recorded which). CDR3 region: CSAGARRGETQYF. The CDR3 DNA reads as TGCAGTGCTGGGGCGCGGAGGGGAGAGACCCAGTACTTC.